In its sample, the clone carrying this T cell receptor (beta chain) was seen a few times. Its specificity is unknown. Every isolated RNA sample was fully reverse transcribed, so sequencing captured expressed TCRB transcripts. Sequencing of naive, central memory and regulatory T cell samples gave an average of around 3.6 million reads. Sequencing used immunoSEQ multiplex PCR; TCRdb keeps in-frame clones, though not all of them. The table lists about 370,000 clones, 9.6% of them singletons, with over 0.45% in the top ten. Staining for CD45RO/CCR7/CD25/CD127/CD95/CD27 allowed sorting of CD4+ naive, central memory, regulatory and stem cell-like memory cells. This sample is drawn from a study of beta chain features in type 1 diabetes. Study as a whole: The number of sorted cells examined across all samples was around 98 million. Regarding the study as a whole: All four CD4+ subsets of Type 1 diabetes patients contained TCRB CDR3s that were moderately but significantly shorter. A greater similarity of naive, central memory and Treg TCRB repertoires was seen among patients than among healthy donors.

The CDR3 sequence is 13 residues long. The V and J ends lost 5 bases and 4 bases, in that order; junction bases with no gene match: 4. Germline V gene data show CDR1 as PRHDT and CDR2 as FYEKMQ (reference sequence). This chain uses TRBV13 with TRBJ2-5, with TRBD2 matching over 7 bases. The specimen sequenced was central memory CD4+ T cells from blood. The sequence was obtained from a man aged 25 to 40 with type 1 diabetes. CDR3 protein: CASSRGLGETQYF. The CDR3 nucleotides read TGTGCCAGCAGCAGAGGACTAGGAGAGACCCAGTACTTC. The whole variable domain, filled in from reference TRBV13 and TRBJ2-5, reads AAGVIQSPRHLIKEKRETATLKCYPIPRHDTVYWYQQGPGQDPQFLISFYEKMQSDKGSIPDRFSAQQFSDYHSELNMSSLELGDSALYFCASSRGLGETQYFGPGTRLLVL.